These T cell receptor beta chains were read from a single sample in a study of cytomegalovirus exposure and HLA in healthy donors. TCRdb keeps only in-frame clones here, not all; method: immunoSEQ multiplex PCR. This table holds some 90,000 clones, around 96% found once. Sequenced: PBMCs. The receptors derive from a man aged 18-30 years in good health and CMV-seronegative. Each CDR3 is given with its conserved first and last residue.

V	J	CDR3
TRBV29-1	TRBJ2-7	CSVLSWTYELAF
TRBV19	TRBJ1-5	CASQGTEASQPQHF
TRBV7-2	TRBJ2-1	CASSLSSLAEQFF
TRBV10-1	TRBJ2-1	CASSDGTGDEQFF
TRBV5-1	TRBJ2-6	CASSFFPGTGSSGANVLTF
TRBV18	TRBJ2-7	CASSPSRAGNGDEQYF
TRBV18	TRBJ2-3	CASSPPRDADTQYF
TRBV4-3	TRBJ2-3	CASSQDKWTDTQYF
TRBV5-6	TRBJ2-1	CASSPGTSYNEQFF
TRBV28	TRBJ2-5	CASRTTAGGETQYF
TRBV7-2	TRBJ2-5	CASSLGDRAQETQYF